A single sample is the source of the 23 T cell receptor beta chains below, sequenced in a study of CD8 T cells in Susac syndrome. Random hexamers were used to reverse transcribe the RNA input (about 0.5 to 1 ug). MiXCR, run by TCRdb on the immunoSEQ multiplex PCR reads, gives a single entry per CDR3 protein. The repertoire holds 150,000 to 200,000 distinct CDR3 sequences, with roughly nine tenths as singletons. What was sequenced was CD4+ T cells from PBMCs. These receptors were obtained from a human donor with Susac syndrome.

This chain uses TRBV27 with TRBJ2-3; D tentatively fits TRBD1 or TRBD2 (5 bases each). V was shortened by 6 bases and J by 2 bases, with 18 bases between the two germline ends. Germline loops: CDR1 MNHEY, CDR2 SMNVEV (reference sequence). This CDR3 contains 16 residues. CDR3 in DNA: TGTGCCAGCAGCCCCTCGGGACGGGCAAACACAGATACGCAGTATTTT. Protein: CASSPSGRANTDTQYF.

V gene TRBV12-3 or TRBV12-4 combines with J gene TRBJ1-3; the D is unclear. Trimming removed 11 bases from V and 0 bases from J, with 11 bases in between. This CDR3 spans 13 amino acids. The CDR3 loop is CAGTPYSGNTIYF. The CDR3 region has the DNA TGTGCCGGTACCCCCTACTCTGGAAACACCATATATTTT.

This clonotype came up a few times. This rearrangement joins TRBV6-1 to TRBJ1-2; D is undetermined. The CDR3 loop spans 15 amino acids. Germline CDR1 MNHNS, CDR2 SASEGT. Trimming took off 1 base at V and 8 bases at J, with 17 bases between the two ends. The CDR3 nucleotides are TGTGCCAGCAGTGAAGGGTGGGAGCGTTCTCACGGCTACACCTTC. Amino acid sequence: CASSEGWERSHGYTF.

This clonotype has a handful of counts. The chain couples TRBV12-3 or TRBV12-4 to TRBJ1-1; D is possibly TRBD1 (6 bases). The V and J ends lost 2 bases and 5 bases respectively, with 9 bases between them. This CDR3 has 13 residues. The CDR3 bases are TGTGCCAGCAGTTTAACACAGGGTACTGAAGCTTTCTTT. This translates into CASSLTQGTEAFF.

This sequence joins TRBV5-1 and TRBJ2-3; 9 nucleotides agree with TRBD1. The CDR3 has 18 amino acids. J lost 0 bases, V lost 2 bases, and 10 bases had no gene match. Germline CDR1 and CDR2: SGHRS and YFSETQ. CDR3 sequence (DNA): TGCGCCAGCAGCTTACAGGGGGCAAGGGGTTGGAGCACAGATACGCAGTATTTT. It yields the protein CASSLQGARGWSTDTQYF. The variable domain in full, with the rest retrieved from reference TRBV5-1 and TRBJ2-3, is KAGVTQTPRYLIKTRGQQVTLSCSPISGHRSVSWYQQTPGQGLQFLFEYFSETQRNKGNFPGRFSGRQFSNSRSEMNVSTLELGDSALYLCASSLQGARGWSTDTQYFGPGTRLTVL.

The J gene is TRBJ1-1, the V gene TRBV29-1; possible D gene TRBD1, 6 bases. The V gene lost 6 bases and the J gene lost 7 bases, with 21 bases spanning the gap. CDR3 length equals 14 residues. Germline assignment: CDR1 SQVTM and CDR2 ANQGSEA. CDR3 region: CSVDPYSGVGEAFF. The DNA for the CDR3 is TGCAGCGTAGACCCCTACTCAGGGGTTGGTGAAGCTTTCTTT.

A single count supports this clonotype. The chain recombines TRBV10-3 with TRBJ2-5; 11 bases are shared with TRBD2. Germline V lookup: CDR1 ENHRY, CDR2 SYGVKD. The CDR3 spans 16 residues. The junction had 9 bases not matched to a gene; V was cut back by 4 bases and J by 5 bases. The CDR3 sequence is CAISAGLAGLGETQYF. For the CDR3, the DNA is TGTGCCATCAGTGCCGGACTAGCGGGCTTAGGGGAGACCCAGTACTTC.

The genes are TRBV15 and TRBJ2-4, with 7 positions matching TRBD1. This CDR3 contains 15 residues. Germline V gene data show CDR1 as LNHNV and CDR2 as YYDKDF (reference sequence). J was trimmed by 2 bases and V by 1 base; bases with no gene match: 2. CDR3 residues: CATSRAQGTKNIQYF. The CDR3 nucleotides read TGTGCCACCAGCAGAGCACAGGGGACCAAAAACATTCAGTACTTC.

The V and J genes are TRBV21-1 and TRBJ1-2. TRBV21-1 is marked as a pseudogene. The length of the CDR3 is 16 residues. CDR3 sequence reads: CASIQNRGRYEDGYTF. In DNA, the CDR3 is TGTGCCAGCATCCAGAACCGGGGCCGCTATGAAGATGGCTACACCTTC.

V and J are TRBV12-3 or TRBV12-4 and TRBJ1-2; D gene ambiguous. V lost 2 bases and J 4 bases, leaving 11 bases between the germline ends. The CDR3 length is 14 residues. The CDR3, as DNA: TGTGCCAGCAGTTTAAGAAAAGGGAGCTATGGCTACACCTTC. Its translation is CASSLRKGSYGYTF.

This chain links TRBV6-1 with TRBJ2-5; D not resolved. In germline, CDR1 is MNHNS, CDR2 SASEGT. CDR3 size: 13 residues. The ends were cut back, 6 bases at V and 4 bases at J, with 12 bases in the middle. The CDR3, as DNA: TGTGCCAGCAGGACGGACGGTATAGAGACCCAGTACTTC. Protein sequence: CASRTDGIETQYF.

A few counts support this clonotype. The V and J genes are TRBV12-3 or TRBV12-4 and TRBJ1-1; no clear D. The CDR3 has 13 residues. Trimming stripped 4 bases from V and 1 base from J, with 7 bases between. CDR3 coding DNA: TGTGCCAGCAGTTCCGCCCGGAACACTGAAGCTTTCTTT. This translates into CASSSARNTEAFF.

This rearrangement joins TRBV7-8 to TRBJ2-3, with 11 nucleotides matching TRBD2. With V trimmed by 5 bases and J by 4 bases, 8 bases remained unmatched. CDR3 length: 16 residues. The germline CDR1 and CDR2 sequences are SGHVS and FQNEAQ. CDR3 sequence: CASSILAGDLPDTQYF. The CDR3 DNA reads TGTGCCAGCAGCATACTAGCGGGAGATCTCCCAGATACGCAGTATTTT.

This clonotype turned up a few times. V gene TRBV25-1 combines with J gene TRBJ2-7; 7 bases agree with TRBD1. The CDR3 is made up of 16 amino acids. Germline values: CDR1 MGHDK, CDR2 SYGVNS. The J segment lost 0 bases and the V segment lost 10 bases, leaving 15 bases of the junction unmatched. The CDR3 reads CAIEYYQGQTSYEQYF. Written as DNA, the CDR3 is TGTGCCATAGAATATTACCAGGGACAGACCTCCTACGAGCAGTACTTC.

This rearrangement joins TRBV6-1 to TRBJ2-1; D not certain. This CDR3 is built from 12 residues. Germline lookup yields CDR1 MNHNS and CDR2 SASEGT. Trimming took 3 bases from V and 7 from J, leaving 7 bases between them. The CDR3 protein is CASSETRNEQFF. The CDR3 DNA is TGTGCCAGCAGTGAGACGAGGAATGAGCAGTTCTTC.

V gene TRBV6-1 combines with J gene TRBJ2-1; TRBD1 matches 9 bases. The germline V gene has CDR1 MNHNS and CDR2 SASEGT. The CDR3 totals 15 residues. J lost 7 bases, V lost 5 bases, and 9 bases had no gene match. CDR3 residues: CASSSRDREWNEQFF. The CDR3 nucleotides read TGTGCCAGCAGTTCCCGGGACAGGGAATGGAATGAGCAGTTCTTC.

The V call is TRBV5-1, the J call TRBJ2-7; 7 bases agree with TRBD1. This CDR3 spans 13 amino acids. The junction had 5 bases not matched to a gene; V was cut back by 2 bases and J by 6 bases. Per germline, CDR1 SGHRS and CDR2 YFSETQ. CDR3: CASSFDRAGEQYF. For the CDR3, the DNA is TGCGCCAGCAGCTTCGACAGGGCCGGCGAGCAGTACTTC.

V usage is TRBV9 and J usage is TRBJ2-4, with 8 bases matching TRBD2. CDR3 length: 17 amino acids. V lost 0 bases and J lost 5; bases outside the gene matches: 10. Germline assignment: CDR1 SGDLS and CDR2 YYNGEE. For the CDR3, the DNA is TGTGCCAGCAGCGTAGGGGGAGGGGGAGCGGGGGAAAACATTCAGTACTTC. Translating gives CASSVGGGGAGENIQYF.

The chain recombines TRBV5-1 with TRBJ2-3, with 10 bases lining up with TRBD1. This CDR3 contains 17 residues. The germline gives CDR1 SGHRS, CDR2 YFSETQ. The trim removed 3 bases at V and 0 bases at J, leaving 7 bases unmatched. This chain's CDR3 is CASSSLRQGASTDTQYF. In nucleotides, the CDR3 is TGCGCCAGCAGCTCGCTTCGACAGGGGGCTAGCACAGATACGCAGTATTTT.

V usage is TRBV7-2 and J usage is TRBJ2-1; 9 bases match TRBD2. Germline-derived CDR1 and CDR2 are SGHTA and FQGNSA. Trimming cost V 2 bases and J 0 bases; bases outside gene matches: 5. The CDR3 runs to 17 residues. The CDR3 nucleotides read TGTGCCAGCAGCTTACCCCTTAGCGGGAGCTCCTACAATGAGCAGTTCTTC. Translated: CASSLPLSGSSYNEQFF.

The chain is built from TRBV6-5 and TRBJ2-1; no reliable D call. This CDR3 region has 12 residues. V shed 6 bases and J shed 2 bases, with 5 bases lying between them. Germline lookup yields CDR1 MNHEY and CDR2 SVGAGI. The CDR3 spells CASRTTYNEQFF. Here the CDR3 DNA reads TGTGCCAGCAGGACCACCTACAATGAGCAGTTCTTC.

The rearrangement uses TRBV6-1 and TRBJ2-1; D gene ambiguous. Between the trimmed V and J ends, which lost 5 bases and 9 bases, there was a span of 8 bases. This CDR3 has 11 amino acids. The germline V gene has CDR1 MNHNS and CDR2 SASEGT. The CDR3: CASSNPGEQFF. The CDR3 coding sequence is TGTGCCAGCAGTAATCCGGGTGAGCAGTTCTTC.

The CDR3 is CASSLASGANTGELFF. Here the CDR3 DNA reads TGTGCCAGCAGCCTCGCATCTGGGGCTAACACCGGGGAGCTGTTTTTT. The chain combines TRBV7-3 with TRBJ2-2; a weak D match, TRBD1 (5 bases). The CDR3 covers 16 residues. Germline loops: CDR1 SGHTA, CDR2 FQGTGA. The V end was cut by 5 bases, the J end by 2 bases, with 15 bases between.